A selection of T cell receptor beta chains follows, all from one sample in a study of T cell repertoires in cytomegalovirus infection. These TCRs are of unknown antigen specificity. TCRdb processed the reads anew with MiXCR; each CDR3 protein has one entry. The sample yields some 560,000 distinct CDR3 sequences, roughly 43% seen once. This sample comprised cultured PBMCs, obtained from culture after CMV antigen stimulation. These receptors were obtained from a human donor in good health (CMV status not recorded). Some clones in this sample may be carry-over from other donors' samples. CDR3s include the opening cysteine and the closing phenylalanine or tryptophan. D genes are given only for firm matches. Clone size is given for some rows only: seen once, a few or many times, or a class if the clone is expanded.

j_gene	d_gene	v_gene	len	abundance	CDR3aa	CDR3nt
TRBJ2-1	.	TRBV5-1	13	many	CASSLGQHNEQFF	TGTGCCAGCAGCTTAGGACAGCACAATGAGCAGTTCTTC
TRBJ1-1	TRBD1	TRBV6-1	16	.	CASSAQGQGAYTEAFF	TGTGCCAGCAGTGCCCAGGGGCAGGGGGCGTACACTGAAGCTTTCTTT
TRBJ2-1	TRBD2	TRBV20-1	17	.	CSAGTWTSVSSYNEQFF	TGCAGTGCTGGAACATGGACTAGCGTAAGCTCCTACAATGAGCAGTTCTTC
TRBJ2-7	.	TRBV2	12	once	CASRERSPGQYF	TGTGCCAGCAGGGAACGGAGTCCTGGGCAGTACTTC
TRBJ2-3	TRBD2	TRBV12-3/TRBV12-4	18	.	CASSVPRLAGAFRDTQYF	TGTGCCAGCAGTGTACCAAGACTAGCGGGGGCCTTCCGGGATACGCAGTATTTT
TRBJ1-4	.	TRBV12-3/TRBV12-4	12	.	CASGQKNEKLFF	TGTGCCAGCGGTCAGAAGAATGAAAAACTGTTTTTT
TRBJ2-1	.	TRBV12-3/TRBV12-4	19	.	CASSYGASVGRAIYNEQFF	TGTGCCAGCAGTTACGGGGCCTCAGTAGGCCGGGCGATTTACAATGAGCAGTTCTTC
TRBJ2-1	TRBD2	TRBV7-2	15	few	CASSPLAVQYNEQFF	TGTGCCAGCAGCCCTCTAGCGGTGCAATACAATGAGCAGTTCTTC
TRBJ2-7	TRBD2	TRBV4-1	18	.	CASRAQPGLAGGTYEQYF	TGCGCCAGCAGGGCACAGCCGGGACTAGCGGGTGGTACCTACGAGCAGTACTTC
TRBJ2-7	.	TRBV5-1	16	.	CASSLGASELPYEQYF	TGCGCCAGCAGCTTGGGTGCATCGGAGCTACCCTACGAGCAGTACTTC
TRBJ2-5	TRBD2	TRBV7-2	13	few	CASSFDSSGGKGF	TGTGCCAGCAGCTTCGACTCTAGCGGGGGAAAAGGGTTC
TRBJ2-7	.	TRBV7-2	14	.	CASSRIRSSYEQYF	TGTGCCAGCAGCCGGATTCGCAGCTCCTACGAGCAGTACTTC
TRBJ2-3	TRBD1	TRBV2	17	.	CASSAGRGQAFTDTQYF	TGTGCCAGCAGTGCTGGTAGGGGACAGGCCTTTACAGATACGCAGTATTTT
TRBJ2-4	TRBD2	TRBV2	14	few	CASSVGREAYIQYF	TGTGCCAGCAGTGTTGGGCGGGAGGCCTACATTCAGTACTTC
TRBJ2-3	TRBD2	TRBV7-2	15	many	CASSLGGSFADTQYF	TGTGCCAGCAGCTTAGGCGGGAGCTTTGCAGATACGCAGTATTTT
TRBJ2-1	.	TRBV12-5	15	few	CASAQDFVSYNEQFF	TGTGCTAGTGCCCAGGATTTTGTCTCCTACAATGAGCAGTTCTTC
TRBJ2-1	.	TRBV12-3/TRBV12-4	11	few	CASSPSDEQFF	TGTGCCAGCAGCCCTAGCGATGAGCAGTTCTTC
TRBJ2-1	TRBD2	TRBV7-6	18	.	CASSLVLGLAGGRNEQFF	TGTGCCAGCAGCTTAGTCCTAGGACTAGCGGGGGGGCGTAATGAGCAGTTCTTC
TRBJ1-5	.	TRBV7-8	14	.	CASSINRGVGPQHF	TGTGCCAGCAGCATTAACCGGGGGGTAGGGCCCCAGCATTTT
TRBJ2-2	.	TRBV7-2	14	few	CASRVEESTGELFF	TGTGCCAGCAGAGTGGAGGAGTCCACCGGGGAGCTGTTTTTT
TRBJ2-7	TRBD2	TRBV6-2/TRBV6-3	15	.	CASTPRGRALYEQYF	TGTGCCAGCACCCCAAGAGGGAGGGCCCTCTACGAGCAGTACTTC
TRBJ2-5	.	TRBV7-8	15	many	CASSFALGERETQYF	TGTGCCAGCAGCTTTGCACTTGGGGAGCGGGAGACCCAGTACTTC
TRBJ2-1	TRBD2	TRBV7-2	18	.	CASSLAGGGTSSYNEQFF	TGTGCCAGCAGCTTAGCGGGGGGGGGGACGAGCTCCTACAATGAGCAGTTCTTC
TRBJ2-7	.	TRBV23-1	15	few	CASRRFSRDSYEQYF	TGCGCCAGCAGACGCTTTAGCAGGGACTCCTACGAGCAGTACTTC
TRBJ2-7	TRBD1	TRBV12-3/TRBV12-4	15	.	CASKLGGQASYEQYF	TGTGCCAGCAAACTTGGGGGACAGGCGTCCTACGAGCAGTACTTC
TRBJ1-5	TRBD1	TRBV6-6	16	.	CASSGQGALGNQPQHF	TGTGCCAGCAGTGGACAGGGGGCCCTGGGCAATCAGCCCCAGCATTTT
TRBJ2-1	.	TRBV2	10	.	CASREDEQFF	TGTGCCAGCAGAGAGGATGAGCAGTTCTTC
TRBJ1-2	.	TRBV6-1	15	few	CASSVGSTVPYGYTF	TGTGCCAGCAGTGTAGGCTCGACAGTACCCTATGGCTACACCTTC
TRBJ1-1	.	TRBV7-2	17	few	CASSLYPGNSENTEAFF	TGTGCCAGCAGCTTATATCCGGGGAACAGCGAGAACACTGAAGCTTTCTTT
TRBJ1-3	.	TRBV5-8	14	few	CASSLLGSGNTIYF	TGTGCCAGCAGCTTGTTGGGATCTGGAAACACCATATATTTT
TRBJ2-3	.	TRBV5-1	13	.	CASKEPGTDTQYF	TGCGCCAGCAAGGAACCGGGCACAGATACGCAGTATTTT
TRBJ2-1	TRBD2	TRBV6-2/TRBV6-3	14	.	CASRRLAGGNEQFF	TGTGCCAGCAGGCGGCTAGCGGGGGGCAATGAGCAGTTCTTC
TRBJ2-3	.	TRBV15	14	.	CATSRDTGTDTQYF	TGTGCCACCAGCAGAGATACGGGCACAGATACGCAGTATTTT
TRBJ2-2	.	TRBV28	13	.	CASRIQGSGELFF	TGTGCCAGCAGGATTCAGGGCAGCGGGGAGCTGTTTTTT
TRBJ2-5	TRBD1	TRBV7-6	15	.	CASSSRTGSLETQYF	TGTGCCAGCAGCTCCCGGACAGGCTCTTTAGAGACCCAGTACTTC
TRBJ2-1	.	TRBV6-5	15	many	CASSSGGSSYNEQFF	TGTGCCAGCAGTTCCGGAGGGAGCTCCTACAATGAGCAGTTCTTC
TRBJ1-5	TRBD1	TRBV19	15	.	CASETGIKGNQPQHF	TGTGCCAGTGAGACAGGGATCAAAGGCAATCAGCCCCAGCATTTT
TRBJ2-1	TRBD2	TRBV7-6	18	few	CASSYGLAGGSSYNEQFF	TGTGCCAGCAGCTACGGACTAGCGGGGGGGAGCTCCTACAATGAGCAGTTCTTC
TRBJ1-1	.	TRBV7-9	12	once	CASSLAEGEAFF	TGTGCCAGCAGCTTAGCGGAGGGTGAAGCTTTCTTT
TRBJ2-1	.	TRBV19	19	.	CASSIDRSSGEKGYNEQFF	TGTGCCAGTAGTATAGATCGGTCAAGTGGGGAAAAGGGCTACAATGAGCAGTTCTTC